This is a list of T cell receptor beta chains from one sample in a study of cytomegalovirus exposure and HLA in healthy donors. Libraries were prepared by immunoSEQ multiplex PCR; TCRdb keeps only in-frame clonotypes and omits some of them. Listed are 130,000 or so clones; over 2% falls within the top ten. Input material: PBMCs. These receptors came from a woman aged 18-29 years in good health and CMV-seronegative. The CDR3 runs from the conserved cysteine through the conserved F or W. Each record gives: D gene, V gene, J gene, CDR3 DNA, CDR3 protein. The D gene is left open where the match is weak.

TRBD1	TRBV18	TRBJ2-7	TGTGCCAGCTCCGGCCGGGACAGGGCGGGCGAGCAGTACTTC	CASSGRDRAGEQYF
TRBD2	TRBV11-2	TRBJ2-5	TGTGCCAGCAGCTTAGTTGTGCGGGAGGGAGAGACCCAGTACTTC	CASSLVVREGETQYF
TRBD1	TRBV9	TRBJ1-2	TGTGCCAGCAGCGTAGGAGGGGGCTACGGCTATGGCTACACCTTC	CASSVGGGYGYGYTF
NA	TRBV9	TRBJ2-3	TGTGCCAGCAGCGTATGGAGCAAAGATACGCAGTATTTT	CASSVWSKDTQYF
NA	TRBV30	TRBJ2-1	TGTGCCTGGAGTCTTCTCTCAAACCTAAAAGGGCATTTTAGCGATGAGCAGTTCTTC	CAWSLLSNLKGHFSDEQFF
NA	TRBV18	TRBJ2-2	TGTGCCAGCTCCTACGGTGGAGGGGTTTCGAACACCGGGGAGCTGTTTTTT	CASSYGGGVSNTGELFF
TRBD2	TRBV29-1	TRBJ2-3	TGCAGCGTTGCGTTGAACGGGAGGGGGGCAGATACGCAGTATTTT	CSVALNGRGADTQYF
NA	TRBV5-6	TRBJ1-5	TGTGCCAGCAGCTCGTCAGGCGGGGGCAACAATCAGCCCCAGCATTTT	CASSSSGGGNNQPQHF
NA	TRBV7-8	TRBJ1-1	TGTGCCAGCAGCTTAGCGATAATCGGTTCGAACACTGAAGCTTTCTTT	CASSLAIIGSNTEAFF
TRBD1	TRBV27	TRBJ1-2	TGTGCCAGCAGTTACCGGACAGGGAACTATGGCTACACCTTC	CASSYRTGNYGYTF
TRBD2	TRBV9	TRBJ2-7	TGTGCCAGCAGCTCGGGACTAGCGGGATCCTACGAGCAGTACTTC	CASSSGLAGSYEQYF
NA	TRBV6-1	TRBJ1-1	TGTGCCAGCAGTGCCGTCACGGGGGGCACTGAAGCTTTCTTT	CASSAVTGGTEAFF
NA	TRBV9	TRBJ2-2	TGTGCCAGCAGCGTGGGCTTAACCGGGGAGCTGTTTTTT	CASSVGLTGELFF
TRBD1	TRBV5-1	TRBJ2-1	TGCGCCAGCAGCGAGGGACAGGGAAGGGTCAATGAGCAGTTCTTC	CASSEGQGRVNEQFF
NA	TRBV5-4	TRBJ1-2	TGTGCCAGCAGCTTGTCCGGGATTACCTATGGCTACACCTTC	CASSLSGITYGYTF
NA	TRBV2	TRBJ2-5	TGTGCCAGCAGTGAAGACCAGGGAATGGAGACCCAGTACTTC	CASSEDQGMETQYF
NA	TRBV19	TRBJ2-1	TGTGCCAGTAGTAGTGGCGGGGATTACAATGAGCAGTTCTTC	CASSSGGDYNEQFF
NA	TRBV18	TRBJ2-5	TGTGCCAGCTCACGCGACAGTGCGGAGACCCAGTACTTC	CASSRDSAETQYF
TRBD2	TRBV15	TRBJ2-1	TGTGCCACCAGCTATCGTCCTTCGGGAGGGCTGGATGAGCAGTTCTTC	CATSYRPSGGLDEQFF
TRBD1	TRBV11-2	TRBJ2-7	TGTGCCAGCAGAGATTACAGGGGGCGCGAGCAGTACTTC	CASRDYRGREQYF
TRBD1	TRBV19	TRBJ1-4	TGTGCCAGTCACTTATACGGGACAGGCCGCAATGAAAAACTGTTTTTT	CASHLYGTGRNEKLFF
TRBD2	TRBV19	TRBJ2-7	TGTGCCAGTAGTAAGTTTCGGGCGGGAGGGCCGGGCGAGCAGTACTTC	CASSKFRAGGPGEQYF
NA	TRBV7-2	TRBJ1-1	TGTGCCAGCAGCTTAAGCAGGGACACTGAAGCTTTCTTT	CASSLSRDTEAFF
TRBD2	TRBV12-5	TRBJ2-3	TGTGCTAGTGGTTTGGTTGGGGGACTAGCGGTGAAGTTTACCGATACGCAGTATTTT	CASGLVGGLAVKFTDTQYF
NA	TRBV30	TRBJ1-2	TGTGCCTGGAGTTCAACAGGGAGCGGTGGCTACACCTTC	CAWSSTGSGGYTF
TRBD1	TRBV19	TRBJ2-4	TGTGCCACACGAGGGGGACAGACAAAAAACATTCAGTACTTC	CATRGGQTKNIQYF
NA	TRBV30	TRBJ2-3	TGTGCCTGGAGTGGGGGCCCAGATACGCAGTATTTT	CAWSGGPDTQYF
TRBD1	TRBV19	TRBJ1-4	TGTGCCAGTAGTATATCAGGGGGGAATGAAAAACTGTTTTTT	CASSISGGNEKLFF
TRBD1	TRBV19	TRBJ2-1	TGTGCCAGCGGGACAGGAAACTACCCTGACGGTGAGCAGTTCTTC	CASGTGNYPDGEQFF